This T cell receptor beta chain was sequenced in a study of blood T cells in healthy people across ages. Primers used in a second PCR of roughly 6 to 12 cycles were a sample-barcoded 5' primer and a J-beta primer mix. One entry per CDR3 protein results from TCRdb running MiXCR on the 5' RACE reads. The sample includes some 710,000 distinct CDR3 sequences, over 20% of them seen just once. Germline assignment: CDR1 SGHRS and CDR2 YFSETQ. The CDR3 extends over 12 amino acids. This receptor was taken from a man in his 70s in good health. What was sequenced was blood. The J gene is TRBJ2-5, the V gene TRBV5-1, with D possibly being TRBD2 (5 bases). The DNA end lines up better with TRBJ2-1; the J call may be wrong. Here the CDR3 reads CASSKASHGQFF. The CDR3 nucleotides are TGCGCCAGCAGTAAGGCTAGCCATGGGCAGTTCTTC.